These T cell receptor beta chains were read from a single sample in a study of shared T cell receptors in the human thymus. Repertoires were generated with immunoSEQ multiplex PCR, while TCRdb's copy carries only in-frame clones and drops some. The sample contains roughly 410,000 clones, 85% to 95% of which appear only once. The sample comprised thymocytes. These receptors came from a human donor. Each CDR3 is given with its conserved first and last residue. Fields, in order: D gene, J gene, V gene, clone size, CDR3 DNA, CDR3 protein. The D gene is left open where the match is weak. Clone size is stated in some rows and not others, as once, few, many or a class when expanded.

. TRBJ2-7 TRBV30 . TGTGCCTGGAAATCCGATGGGAGGGACAGGCCATCAAGTAGCTCCTACGAGCAGTACTTC CAWKSDGRDRPSSSSYEQYF
. TRBJ2-7 TRBV18 . TGTGCCAGCTCACCACGAATAAGGCGGTCCTCCTACGAGCAGTACTTC CASSPRIRRSSYEQYF
. TRBJ1-5 TRBV27 . TGTGCCAGCAGTTCGCTGGGGGGTATTGGCAATCAGCCCCAGCATTTT CASSSLGGIGNQPQHF
. TRBJ1-6 TRBV5-1 once TGCGCCAGCAGCCCTCTCCCGGGGTTGAATTCACCCCTCCACTTT CASSPLPGLNSPLHF
. TRBJ2-3 TRBV9 . TGTGCCAGCAGCGTCTCCGAAATCCCCTGTTTT CASSVSEIPCF
. TRBJ2-6 TRBV5-1 . TGCGCCAGCGCCCACGGGTCTGGGGCCAACGTCCTGACTTTC CASAHGSGANVLTF
. TRBJ1-1 TRBV5-1 . TGCGCCAGCAGCCAACGCAAGAGCCCGACAGCGAAGAACACTGAAGCTTTCTTT CASSQRKSPTAKNTEAFF
. TRBJ2-1 TRBV28 . TGTGCCAGCAGTATCCACTCTAGGTGGAGCTCCTACAATGAGCAGTTCTTC CASSIHSRWSSYNEQFF
TRBD2 TRBJ2-1 TRBV27 . TGTGCCAGCAGTCAAGGGGAGGGATTTTTCAATGAGCAGTTCTTC CASSQGEGFFNEQFF
TRBD1 TRBJ2-1 TRBV10-1 . TGCGCCAGCAGTTCCGACAGGGGCTGGAGACACAATGAGCAGTTCTTC CASSSDRGWRHNEQFF
TRBD1 TRBJ2-2 TRBV27 . TGTGCCAGCAGTTTAGCCGCCGTGACAGGGGACAAGAACACCGGGGAGCTGTTTTTT CASSLAAVTGDKNTGELFF
TRBD1 TRBJ2-2 TRBV28 . TGTGCCAGCAGTGCCGGGACAGGGAACACCGGGGAGCTGTTTTTT CASSAGTGNTGELFF